This TCR beta chain was sequenced in a study of T cell responses to AZD1222 COVID-19 vaccine (dated by TCRdb to the early 2020s). For the study in its entirety: TCR sequencing covered 230 to 250 trial participants: 200 to 220 given two doses of AZD1222 and approximately 25 given two doses of MenACWY control vaccine. Trial participants were enrolled by age into 18-55, 56-69 and 70-plus year subgroups, with around 140, 26 and 57 TCR-sequenced participants respectively.

On this clone: Its target antigen remains unknown. Base-call qualities are not available, and no considerably larger clone is one nucleotide away.

The CDR3 starts with the cysteine, ends with the phenylalanine, and has 15 residues. Just CDR3 DNA is preserved here, 45 bases in frame from base 1. In the germline V gene, CDR1 corresponds to KGHSH and CDR2 to LQKENI. V is trimmed back by 3 bases and J by 0 bases, and the junction contains 3 bases that no gene match accounts for. Overall results and qualifications from the work: The 56-69-year group was small, and its depth increase did not reach significance, likely because of low power. The vaccine-associated CD4 TCRs covered the entire spike protein, and the dominant responses fell in regions 160-218 and 743-854. After two AZD1222 doses, both the breadth and the depth of spike-specific TCRs were significantly higher than at day 0 and than in MenACWY recipients. Epitopes outside the regions mutated in the B.1.351 and B.1.1.7 variants were reportedly recognized by nearly half of the unique spike-specific TCRs. Because no day 14 peak-response samples were available, the repertoires could be characterized only after the peak T cell response. Only five to seven AZD1222 recipients were SARS-CoV-2 seropositive at baseline, limiting conclusions about previously exposed vaccinees. Participants were mostly white British and included more females than males, and it was suggested by the authors that clonal diversity may have been underestimated.

Reading the label with the study, this specimen's time point is: about 28 days (+/-7) after the second vaccine dose. AZD1222 recipients given second doses at about 4 weeks or at about 12 weeks were pooled, since spike-specific TCR depth and breadth were not found to differ between the two schedules. Samples from vaccinated people were obtained from the UK trials COV001 and COV002, which included a single-blind randomized controlled phase 2/3 trial of AZD1222 (ChAdOx1 nCoV-19) in healthy adults. For TCRbeta chain sequencing, PBMC samples were collected from trial participants at day 0 and at day 28 after the second dose. The CDR3 regions of human TCRbeta chains were subjected to immunosequencing. On the authors' methods: Repertoire TCRs were checked for matches against a reference library of SARS-CoV-2-specific TCRs that had been generated using the MIRA antigen-specificity platform. Breadth meant the fraction of unique TCRs that were SARS-CoV-2-associated, whereas depth meant the fraction of total T cells that were SARS-CoV-2-associated. Using the MIRA data, each spike-specific TCR was mapped to the spike region that the TCR reacts to and placed in a CD4 or CD8 class. Log10-transformed breadth and depth values were compared by one-way ANOVA with Sidak's multiple comparisons tests. Entries here come from immuneACCESS through TCRdb and include only in-frame sequences with V and J called. Some clones fail to appear in such tables; in the studies checked, an unresolved V gene covers under half of the shortfall, and the cause of the remainder is unknown. V and J calls plus clone size are reproduced from that table; the DNA served to infer D and trimming. This sample is represented by around 120,000 clones; approximately 94% of them were singletons. The ten largest make up approximately 5% of the sample.

The sample consisted of peripheral blood, taken 28 days after the second AZD1222 dose. The sequence came from an adult who received the AZD1222 COVID-19 vaccine. The chain is assembled from TRBV18 and TRBJ1-1, and 8 bases in between align with TRBD1. This receptor has the CDR3 CASSPGQGLNTEAFF. The DNA is as follows: TGTGCCAGCTCACCCGGACAGGGTTTGAACACTGAAGCTTTCTTT.